This entry concerns a single TCR beta chain. Its antigen remains unidentified. TCRdb passed the reads through MiXCR, listing each CDR3 protein once. The sample gives some 600,000 distinct CDR3 sequences, approximately 24% of which show up once; 8% is in the top ten. This specimen comes from a study of T cell repertoires in cytomegalovirus infection. General study results and limits: CMV carriers having the relevant HLA were flagged by cumulative public TCR beta family frequency.

The CDR3 sequence is 16 residues long. Trimming removed 4 bases from V and 3 bases from J; junction bases left unmatched: 8. Germline V gives CDR1 SEHNR, CDR2 FQNEAQ (reference sequence). Sequencing input: CD8+ T cells from PBMCs. The receptor's source is a human donor in good health (CMV status not recorded). Some clones in this sample may be carry-over from other donors' samples. J is TRBJ2-1 and V is TRBV7-9, with 8 positions matching TRBD2. CDR3 sequence: CASSSPQAGGYNEQFF. The CDR3 region has the DNA TGTGCCAGCAGCTCCCCTCAGGCGGGGGGCTACAATGAGCAGTTCTTC.